This T cell receptor (beta chain) was recovered during a study of technical replicates of blood from a handful of donors. Produced via immunoSEQ multiplex PCR; TCRdb's table is partial and in-frame only. Of 75,000 to 85,000 clones listed, about 94% are singletons. This clone was recorded only once. Germline V gene lookup returns CDR1 LNHDA and CDR2 SQIVND (reference sequence). This CDR3 has 14 amino acids. After removal of 6 bases from V and 3 bases from J, the junction contained 3 bases not matched to a gene. Sequences were obtained from T cells isolated from PBMCs. This clonotype originated in a human donor in good health. The rearrangement links TRBV19 to TRBJ2-5, with 11 bases aligning to TRBD1. This CDR3 reads CASRDRGLEETQYF. The CDR3 nucleotides read TGTGCCAGTAGGGACAGGGGGCTGGAAGAGACCCAGTACTTC.